This TCR beta chain appears in the sequencing data of a study of blood T cell repertoires in COVID-19. Deletions cut 4 bases from V and 7 bases from J, with 16 bases between. CDR3 length: 14 amino acids. Germline V gene data show CDR1 as MDHEN and CDR2 as SYDVKM. Per the authors' pipeline: It was from reference gene primer amplification that nucleated cell counts were estimated. Produced via immunoSEQ multiplex PCR; TCRdb's table is partial and in-frame only. Clonal size and the V and J genes are those of that table, whereas D and trimming came from the DNA. This repertoire shows fewer than 350,000 clones, roughly 85% found once; its top ten account for around 2.5%. Assignment of participants to cohorts was predicated upon participant-reported clinical history.

The TCR comes from a woman aged 50 to 60 who had recovered from COVID-19. The sample comprised PBMCs or T cells enriched from blood (not recorded which). This chain links TRBV28 with TRBJ2-5; tentatively, D is TRBD1 (6 bases). As DNA, the CDR3 is TGTGCCAGCAGTTCAGTAGCGATCAGGGGGACCCAGTACTTC. Translated, it gives CASSSVAIRGTQYF.